This T cell receptor (beta chain) was observed in a study of blood T cell repertoires in COVID-19. For the study at large: Acute and convalescent COVID-19 specimens originated in the United States, Italy and Spain.

Individuals aged roughly 18 to 95 years were recruited from 24 US areas. Study processing details: Amplification with reference gene primers provided the estimates of nucleated cell counts. Produced via immunoSEQ multiplex PCR; TCRdb's table is partial and in-frame only. V and J calls and clone size are those listed in that table; D and trimming were worked out from the DNA. The sample shows some 300,000 clones, 88% of them seen only once. V was cut by 3 bases and J by 3 bases, with 14 bases left in between. This CDR3 has 14 amino acids. Germline CDR1 and CDR2: DFQATT and SNEGSKA (reference sequence).

This sequence joins TRBV20-1 and TRBJ1-1; D remains ambiguous. The receptor comes from a woman aged 25 to 39 who had recovered from COVID-19. Sequenced input: PBMCs or T cells enriched from blood (not recorded which). CDR3 sequence reads: CSASIGNADTEAFF. In nucleotides, the CDR3 is TGCAGTGCTAGTATTGGTAATGCGGACACTGAAGCTTTCTTT.